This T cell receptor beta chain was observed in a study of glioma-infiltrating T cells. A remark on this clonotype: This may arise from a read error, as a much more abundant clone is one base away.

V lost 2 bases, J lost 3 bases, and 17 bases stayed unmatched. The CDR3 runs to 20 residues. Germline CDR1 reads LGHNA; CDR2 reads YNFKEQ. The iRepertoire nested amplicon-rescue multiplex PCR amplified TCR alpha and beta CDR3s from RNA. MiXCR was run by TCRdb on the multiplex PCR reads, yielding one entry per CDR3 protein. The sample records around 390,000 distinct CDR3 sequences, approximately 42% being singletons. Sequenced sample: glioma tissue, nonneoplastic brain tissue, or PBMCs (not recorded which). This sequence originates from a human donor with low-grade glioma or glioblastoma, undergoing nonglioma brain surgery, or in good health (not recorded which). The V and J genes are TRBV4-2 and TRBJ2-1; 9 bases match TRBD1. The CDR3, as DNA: TGTGCCAGCAGCCAATTAGTCGACAGGGGGAGGGGGGCCCTCTACAATGAGCAGTTCTTC. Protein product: CASSQLVDRGRGALYNEQFF.